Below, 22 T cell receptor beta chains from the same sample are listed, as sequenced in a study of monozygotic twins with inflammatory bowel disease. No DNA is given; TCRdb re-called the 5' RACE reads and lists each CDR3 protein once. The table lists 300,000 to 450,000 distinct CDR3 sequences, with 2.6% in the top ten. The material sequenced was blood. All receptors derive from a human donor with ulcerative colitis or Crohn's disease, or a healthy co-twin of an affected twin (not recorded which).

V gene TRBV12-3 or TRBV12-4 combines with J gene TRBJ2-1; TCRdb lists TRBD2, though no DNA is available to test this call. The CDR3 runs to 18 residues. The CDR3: CASSRTSGGIYSYNEQFF.

The CDR3 here is CASATGMGYEQYF. The chain is built from TRBV2 and TRBJ2-7; TCRdb reports TRBD1, a call that lacks DNA to check it against. Germline V lookup: CDR1 SNHLY, CDR2 FYNNEI. The CDR3 is 13 residues long.

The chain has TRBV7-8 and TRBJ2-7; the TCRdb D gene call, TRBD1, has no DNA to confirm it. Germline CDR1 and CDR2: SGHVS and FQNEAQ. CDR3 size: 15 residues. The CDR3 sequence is CASSDSTGVPYEQYF.

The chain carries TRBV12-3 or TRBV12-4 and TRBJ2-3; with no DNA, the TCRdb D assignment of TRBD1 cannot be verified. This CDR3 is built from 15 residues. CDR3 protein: CASSRSGGAGDTQYF.

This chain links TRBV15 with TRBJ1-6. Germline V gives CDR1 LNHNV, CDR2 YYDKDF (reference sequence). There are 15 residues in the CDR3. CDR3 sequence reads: CATSRVAAGDSPLHF.

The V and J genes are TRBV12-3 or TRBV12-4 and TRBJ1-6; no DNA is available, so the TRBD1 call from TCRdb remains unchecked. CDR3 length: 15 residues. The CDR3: CASSLSSGVNSPLHF.

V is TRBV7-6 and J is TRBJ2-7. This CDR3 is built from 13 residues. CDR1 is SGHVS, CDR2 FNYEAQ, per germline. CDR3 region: CASSLEDGYEQYF.

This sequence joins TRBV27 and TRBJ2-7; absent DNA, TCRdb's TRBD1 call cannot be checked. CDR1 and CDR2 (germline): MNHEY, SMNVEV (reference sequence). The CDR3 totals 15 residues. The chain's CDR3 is CASSRSPGITYEQYF.

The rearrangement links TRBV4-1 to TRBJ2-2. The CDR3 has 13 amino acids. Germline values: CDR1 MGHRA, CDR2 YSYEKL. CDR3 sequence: CASSLPWTGELFF.

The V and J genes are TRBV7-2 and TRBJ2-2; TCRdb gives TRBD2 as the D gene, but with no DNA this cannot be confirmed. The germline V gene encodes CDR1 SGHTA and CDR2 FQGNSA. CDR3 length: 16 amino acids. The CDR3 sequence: CASSHLAGTNTGELFF.

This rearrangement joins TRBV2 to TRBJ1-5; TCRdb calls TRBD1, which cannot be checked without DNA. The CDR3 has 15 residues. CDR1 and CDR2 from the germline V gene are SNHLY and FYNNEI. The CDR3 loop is CASSGSGEFWQPQHF.

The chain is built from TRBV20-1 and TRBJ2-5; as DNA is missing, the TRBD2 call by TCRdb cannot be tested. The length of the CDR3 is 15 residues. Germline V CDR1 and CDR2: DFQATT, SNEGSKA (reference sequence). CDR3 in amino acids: CSARGTSGFQETQYF.

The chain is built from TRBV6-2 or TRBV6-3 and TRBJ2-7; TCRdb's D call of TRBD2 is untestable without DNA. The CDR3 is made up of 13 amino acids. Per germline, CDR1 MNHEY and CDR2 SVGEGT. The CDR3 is CATGGTHSYEQYF.

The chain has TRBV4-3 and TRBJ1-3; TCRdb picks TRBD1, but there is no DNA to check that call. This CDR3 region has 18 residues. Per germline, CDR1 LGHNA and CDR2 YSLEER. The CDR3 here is CASSQEVGTATSGNTIYF.

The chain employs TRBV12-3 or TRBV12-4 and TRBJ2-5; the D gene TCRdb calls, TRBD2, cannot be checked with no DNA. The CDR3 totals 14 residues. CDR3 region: CASSSPRGQETQYF.

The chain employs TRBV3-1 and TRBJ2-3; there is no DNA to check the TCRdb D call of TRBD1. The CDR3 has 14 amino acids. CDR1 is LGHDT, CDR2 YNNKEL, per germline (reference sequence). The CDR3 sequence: CASSHGGLADTQYF.

The CDR3 loop reads CASSNRVSAQPQHF. J is TRBJ1-5 and V is TRBV9; there is no DNA to check the TCRdb D call of TRBD1. Germline assignment: CDR1 SGDLS and CDR2 YYNGEE. The CDR3 length is 14 residues. The full variable domain, with the rest looked up from reference TRBV9 and TRBJ1-5, is DSGVTQTPKHLITATGQRVTLRCSPRSGDLSVYWYQQSLDQGLQFLIQYYNGEERAKGNILERFSAQQFPDLHSELNLSSLELGDSALYFCASSNRVSAQPQHFGDGTRLSIL.

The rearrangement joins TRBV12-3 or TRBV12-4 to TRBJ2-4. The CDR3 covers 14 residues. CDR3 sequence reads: CASSLRVAKNIQYF.

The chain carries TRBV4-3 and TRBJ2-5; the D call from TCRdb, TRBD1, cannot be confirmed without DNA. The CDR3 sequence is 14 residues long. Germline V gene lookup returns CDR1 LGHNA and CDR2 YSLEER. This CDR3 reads CASSQGAGKETQYF.

The CDR3 spells CASSLNRGLNEQYF. The gene calls are TRBV4-1 and TRBJ2-7; TCRdb's assignment of TRBD1 cannot be checked, as there is no DNA. Per the germline V gene, CDR1 is MGHRA and CDR2 is YSYEKL. The CDR3 covers 14 residues.

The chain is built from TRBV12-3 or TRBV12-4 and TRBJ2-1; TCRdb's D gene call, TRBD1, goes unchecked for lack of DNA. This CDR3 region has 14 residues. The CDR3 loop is CASSFWGGLNEQFF.

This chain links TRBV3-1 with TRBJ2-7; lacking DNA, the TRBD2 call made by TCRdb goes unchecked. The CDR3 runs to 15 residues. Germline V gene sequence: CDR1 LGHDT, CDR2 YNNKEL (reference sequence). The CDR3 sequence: CASSLWTSGTYEQYF.